This T cell receptor (beta chain) was identified in a study of cytomegalovirus exposure and HLA in healthy donors. Study findings and constraints: Among immune exposure information, only CMV serostatus was available. Among donors in an Asian-associated ancestry cluster, a later analysis reportedly found fewer N-insertions than the roughly 680-donor mean. Later analysis associated a missense DCLRE1C variant with TCR beta V- and J-gene trimming. It was reported that TCR beta sequences correctly inferred the HLA-A and HLA-B alleles for most subjects.

For this clone: What it binds is not known.

The CDR3 runs to 14 residues. The V and J ends lost 1 base and 10 bases respectively, with 11 bases between them. Germline CDR1 and CDR2: SEHNR and FQNEAQ (reference sequence). PCR involved 60 Vbeta and 13 Jbeta primers. Clones were sequenced by immunoSEQ multiplex PCR, and TCRdb holds only the in-frame ones, with some missing. Counted here are about 240,000 clones, more than 75% occurring once; the ten biggest clones make up around 5.7%. Sequencing input: PBMCs. This rearrangement joins TRBV7-9 to TRBJ1-6; D gene uncertain. The sequence derives from a woman aged 40 to 55 in good health and CMV-seropositive. The CDR3 DNA follows: TGTGCCAGCAGCTTAGATGCAGTGAGGTCACCCCTCCACTTT. Amino acid sequence: CASSLDAVRSPLHF. The whole variable domain, filled in from reference TRBV7-9 and TRBJ1-6, reads DTGVSQNPRHKITKRGQNVTFRCDPISEHNRLYWYRQTLGQGPEFLTYFQNEAQLEKSRLLSDRFSAERPKGSFSTLEIQRTEQGDSAMYLCASSLDAVRSPLHFGNGTRLTVT.